These 18 T cell receptor beta chains originate from one sample sequenced in a study of blood T cell repertoires in COVID-19. Sequenced by immunoSEQ multiplex PCR; TCRdb stores in-frame clones only, minus some. This sample has about 200,000 clones, with roughly 80% found just once. The sample was PBMCs or T cells enriched from blood (not recorded which). The receptors here all came from a woman aged 55-69 years with acute COVID-19.

The chain carries TRBV9 and TRBJ2-5, with 12 bases lining up with TRBD1. V lost 2 bases and J lost 5; bases outside the gene matches: 7. Germline V CDR1 and CDR2: SGDLS, YYNGEE. The CDR3 length is 16 residues. The CDR3 bases are TGTGCCAGCAGCGTGACGGGACAGGGGGCAGGGGAGACCCAGTACTTC. It yields the protein CASSVTGQGAGETQYF.

The rearrangement joins TRBV9 to TRBJ2-5; no reliable D call. Trimming left V 4 bases short and J 3 bases short, with 4 bases between. Germline CDR1 reads SGDLS; CDR2 reads YYNGEE. The CDR3 has 11 residues. CDR3 in DNA: TGTGCCAGCAGCCTCGAAGAGACCCAGTACTTC. Encoded protein: CASSLEETQYF.

This clone has only one observation. In nucleotides, the CDR3 is TGTGCCAGCAGCCAAGCGGGGGTCCCGACTAAACAACCCTCTAGGACTGAAAAACTGTTTTTT. Amino acid sequence: CASSQAGVPTKQPSRTEKLFF. This rearrangement joins TRBV3-1 (or the pseudogene TRBV3-2) to TRBJ1-4; D is perhaps TRBD1 (5 bases). The CDR3 has 21 residues. Germline V gives CDR1 LGHDT, CDR2 YNNKEL (reference sequence). V lost 1 base to trimming and J lost 7 bases, with 31 bases between them.

The CDR3 sequence is CASSNKMNTEAFF. CDR3 nucleotides: TGTGCCAGCAGCAACAAGATGAACACTGAAGCTTTCTTT. V usage is TRBV12-3 or TRBV12-4 and J usage is TRBJ1-1, with no clear D. The CDR3 runs to 13 residues. Trimming stripped 6 bases from V and 0 bases from J, with 8 bases between.

The CDR3 region has the DNA TGTGCCAGCAGCTTACAGGGGCGCGGTGGAAACACCATATATTTT. It is translated as CASSLQGRGGNTIYF. This rearrangement joins TRBV7-6 to TRBJ1-3, with a possible D match to TRBD1 (6 bases). The germline gives CDR1 SGHVS, CDR2 FNYEAQ. This CDR3 contains 15 residues. Trimming pared 2 bases from V and 3 bases from J, leaving 11 bases between.

This chain uses TRBV21-1 with TRBJ2-7; the table names TRBD1, a call not compared with the DNA. TRBV21-1 is shown as a pseudogene. The CDR3 runs 11 residues. Here the CDR3 reads CASSKAGPAYF. CDR3 DNA sequence: TGTGCCAGCAGCAAGGCAGGCCCCGCGTACTTC.

The genes are TRBV24-1 and TRBJ2-2; 7 nucleotides agree with TRBD2. After removal of 6 bases from V and 2 bases from J, the junction contained 8 bases not matched to a gene. The germline V gene has CDR1 KGHDR and CDR2 SFDVKD. The CDR3 has 16 residues. The CDR3 reads CATSSAGEINTGELFF. The CDR3 coding sequence is TGTGCCACCAGTTCTGCGGGAGAAATCAACACCGGGGAGCTGTTTTTT.

The chain carries TRBV7-2 and TRBJ2-2, with 7 bases matching TRBD2. V trimming: 5 bases; J trimming: 0 bases; junction bases outside the gene matches: 6. This CDR3 has 16 amino acids. Germline V gene sequence: CDR1 SGHTA, CDR2 FQGNSA. The CDR3 spells CASSQLALSNTGELFF. The CDR3 DNA is TGTGCCAGCAGCCAACTAGCGCTGTCGAACACCGGGGAGCTGTTTTTT. Full variable domain (rest looked up from reference TRBV7-2 and TRBJ2-2): GAGVSQSPSNKVTEKGKDVELRCDPISGHTALYWYRQSLGQGLEFLIYFQGNSAPDKSGLPSDRFSAERTGGSVSTLTIQRTQQEDSAVYLCASSQLALSNTGELFFGEGSRLTVL.

V gene TRBV24-1 combines with J gene TRBJ2-6; the D gene is possibly TRBD2 (6 bases). V was pared by 3 bases and J by 0 bases, with 14 bases between. Germline values: CDR1 KGHDR, CDR2 SFDVKD. There are 18 residues in the CDR3. The chain's CDR3 is CATSDKRVLASGANVLTF. In DNA form, the CDR3 reads TGTGCCACCAGTGATAAGCGGGTTCTTGCCTCTGGGGCCAACGTCCTGACTTTC.

V is TRBV18 and J is TRBJ2-7; 8 bases agree with TRBD1. CDR3 length equals 13 residues. CDR1 KGHSH and CDR2 LQKENI come from the germline V gene. The V segment lost 3 bases and the J segment 3 bases; nucleotides outside the gene matches: 1. Here the CDR3 reads CASSPGQDYEQYV. The CDR3 DNA reads TGTGCCAGCTCACCGGGACAGGACTACGAGCAGTACGTC.

This chain uses TRBV9 with TRBJ1-4, with 9 bases lining up with TRBD1. Germline V lookup: CDR1 SGDLS, CDR2 YYNGEE. J lost 14 bases, V lost 10 bases, and 3 bases had no gene match. There are 9 residues in the CDR3. CDR3 in amino acids: CAGDRDLFF. The CDR3 DNA reads as TGTGCCGGGGACAGGGATCTGTTTTTT.

J is TRBJ2-5 and V is TRBV5-6; D is undetermined. V was clipped by 3 bases and J by 5 bases, with 20 bases between them. The CDR3 has 16 residues. Per germline, CDR1 SGHDT and CDR2 YYEEEE. CDR3 sequence (DNA): TGTGCCAGCAGCTCAATTACTACCGACCAAGCGGAGACCCAGTACTTC. Amino acid sequence: CASSSITTDQAETQYF.

This clone was observed a few times. This rearrangement joins TRBV6-2 or TRBV6-3 to TRBJ2-1; no firm D call. Per the germline V gene, CDR1 is MNHEY and CDR2 is SVGEGT. Trimming stripped 5 bases from V and 2 bases from J, with 13 bases between. This CDR3 region has 15 residues. The CDR3 region has the DNA TGTGCCAGCAGTCCCCTACAGACAACCTACAATGAGCAGTTCTTC. Translated: CASSPLQTTYNEQFF.

The chain couples TRBV30 to TRBJ2-2, with TRBD2 as a possible D gene (6 bases). The CDR3 is 13 amino acids. CDR1 and CDR2 (germline): GTSNPN, SVGIG (reference sequence). The germline V and J ends were trimmed by 6 bases and 6 bases, with 14 bases remaining between them. CDR3 bases: TGTGCCTGTGCGGGGCCCGGGGCCGGGGAGCTGTTTTTT. Protein product: CACAGPGAGELFF.

This clone was seen only once. V and J are TRBV29-1 and TRBJ1-2; maybe TRBD1 (5 bases). Germline CDR1 SQVTM, CDR2 ANQGSEA. Trimming took 2 bases from V and 0 from J, leaving 10 bases between them. The CDR3 sequence is 14 residues long. The CDR3 loop reads CSVEQGRPNYGYTF. The CDR3 bases are TGCAGCGTTGAACAGGGCAGACCTAACTATGGCTACACCTTC.

Only one count was recorded for this clone. This chain connects TRBV7-2 to TRBJ2-7; 11 positions agree with TRBD2. The CDR3 spans 15 residues. Germline trimming cut 5 bases from V and 0 bases from J; bases unmatched to any gene: 3. From germline, CDR1 is SGHTA and CDR2 FQGNSA. CDR3 protein: CASSQTSGDSYEQYF. CDR3 nucleotides: TGTGCCAGCAGCCAGACTAGCGGGGACTCCTACGAGCAGTACTTC.

The chain carries TRBV4-3 and TRBJ1-1; 7 positions agree with TRBD1. The J segment lost 6 bases and the V segment lost 4 bases, leaving 11 bases of the junction unmatched. Germline-derived CDR1 and CDR2 are LGHNA and YSLEER. The CDR3 is 15 amino acids. DNA for the CDR3: TGCGCCAGCAGCCGAGAGATGGCAGGGGGAGCTGAAGCTTTCTTT. Protein sequence: CASSREMAGGAEAFF.

In its sample, this clone was seen once. The chain joins TRBV5-4 to TRBJ2-1; TRBD2 agrees at 7 bases. This CDR3 region has 16 residues. V gave up 1 base and J gave up 6 bases; unmatched junction bases: 10. The V gene's germline CDR1 is SGHNT and CDR2 YYREEE (reference sequence). CDR3 amino acids: CASSLRKSGTTNEQFF. CDR3 nucleotides: TGTGCCAGCAGCTTGAGAAAAAGCGGGACGACCAATGAGCAGTTCTTC.